This T cell receptor (beta chain) was sequenced during a study of early T cells in non-severe SARS-CoV-2 infection. This clonotype has ten or more counts. CDR3 size: 15 residues. With 4 bases clipped from V and 2 bases from J, the junction kept 5 bases outside the gene matches. Germline assignment: CDR1 LNHDA and CDR2 SQIVND (reference sequence). TCRdb redid the calling of the 5' RACE reads with MiXCR, one entry per CDR3 protein. The table includes about 29,000 distinct CDR3 sequences, more than 4.5% detected once. Sequencing was performed on whole blood. The sequence was collected from an adult who was a healthcare worker with PCR-confirmed SARS-CoV-2 infection or an uninfected control (not recorded which). The chain carries TRBV19 and TRBJ2-7; 10 nucleotides align to TRBD1. The chain's CDR3 is CASSSSDRGAYEQYF. The CDR3 coding sequence is TGTGCCAGTAGTAGCTCGGACAGGGGGGCCTACGAGCAGTACTTC. Full variable domain (missing parts from reference TRBV19 and TRBJ2-7): DGGITQSPKYLFRKEGQNVTLSCEQNLNHDAMYWYRQDPGQGLRLIYYSQIVNDFQKGDIAEGYSVSREKKESFPLTVTSAQKNPTAFYLCASSSSDRGAYEQYFGPGTRLTVT.